This T cell receptor (beta chain) was sequenced for a study of blood T cell repertoires in COVID-19. Study details: Acute-phase and convalescent COVID-19 samples originated in the United States, Italy and Spain.

A few counts support this clone. Original data processing: Nucleated cell number was recorded as an estimate derived from reference gene primer amplification. The data were produced by immunoSEQ multiplex PCR, yet TCRdb's version contains in-frame clones alone and is incomplete. That table gives V, J and clone size, and the DNA gave D and trimming. This sample has roughly 55,000 clones, with over 70% found just once. This CDR3 has 14 amino acids. V lost 5 bases, J lost 0 bases, and 7 bases lay in between. Germline V gives CDR1 SGHTA, CDR2 FQGTGA. The material sequenced was peripheral blood. The sequence was obtained from a man in his 60s with acute or convalescent COVID-19. The rearrangement joins TRBV7-3 to TRBJ2-2; no firm D call. The DNA of the CDR3 is TGTGCCAGCAGCCGAGTCCCGAACACCGGGGAGCTGTTTTTT. The encoded protein is CASSRVPNTGELFF.